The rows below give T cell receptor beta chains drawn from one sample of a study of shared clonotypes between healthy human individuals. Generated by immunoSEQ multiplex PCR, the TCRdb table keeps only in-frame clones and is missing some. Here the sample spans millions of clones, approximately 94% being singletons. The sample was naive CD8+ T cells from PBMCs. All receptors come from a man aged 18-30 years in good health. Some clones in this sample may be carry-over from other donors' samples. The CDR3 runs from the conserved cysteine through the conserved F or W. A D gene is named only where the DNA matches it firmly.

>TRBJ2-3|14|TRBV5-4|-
TGTGCCAGCAGCTTTGACATCCGCACAGATACGCAGTATTTT
CASSFDIRTDTQYF
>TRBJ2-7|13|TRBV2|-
TGTGCCTCAAGTGGCGGGATCGCCTACGAGCAGTACTTC
CASSGGIAYEQYF
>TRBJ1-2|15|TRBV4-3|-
TGCGCCAGCCGCCCAGGGACGAAGGACTACTATGGCTACACCTTC
CASRPGTKDYYGYTF
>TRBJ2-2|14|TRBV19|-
TGTGCCAGTAGTCCGTGGGAGAACACCGGGGAGCTGTTTTTT
CASSPWENTGELFF
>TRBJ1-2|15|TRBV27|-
TGTGCCAGCAGTTGGACAGCGACTAGTCGCTATGGCTACACCTTC
CASSWTATSRYGYTF
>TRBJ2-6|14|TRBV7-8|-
TGTGCCAGCAGCTTAGGCTCTGGGGCCAACGTCCTGACTTTC
CASSLGSGANVLTF
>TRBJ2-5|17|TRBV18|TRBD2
TGTGCCAGCTCACCTAGGGCTAGCGGGAGTCGCCAAGAGACCCAGTACTTC
CASSPRASGSRQETQYF
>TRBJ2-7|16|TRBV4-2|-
TGTGCCAGCAGCCACAACCGGGAGACAACTTCCTACGAGCAGTACTTC
CASSHNRETTSYEQYF
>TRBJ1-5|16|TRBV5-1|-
TGCGCCAGCAGCTTGTCAGGATACGGGCTAGGTCAGCCCCAGCATTTT
CASSLSGYGLGQPQHF
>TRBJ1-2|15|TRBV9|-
TGTGCCAGCAGCGGCCGCTCGGGACACATCTATGGCTACACCTTC
CASSGRSGHIYGYTF
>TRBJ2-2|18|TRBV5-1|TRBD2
TGCGCCAGCAGCTTGGACTTGGTTGGGACTAGCGGGACCGGGGAGCTGTTTTTT
CASSLDLVGTSGTGELFF
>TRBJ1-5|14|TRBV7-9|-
TGTGCCAGCAGCGCCGGTGGGAGCCATCAGCCCCAGCATTTT
CASSAGGSHQPQHF
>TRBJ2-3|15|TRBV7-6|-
TGTGCCAGCAGCGGCGTGGCGGAGGGGGCAGATACGCAGTATTTT
CASSGVAEGADTQYF
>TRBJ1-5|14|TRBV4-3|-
TGCGCCAGCAGCCAAGGAGTAGGGGCTCAGCCCCAGCATTTT
CASSQGVGAQPQHF
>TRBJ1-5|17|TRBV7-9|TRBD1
TGTGCCAGCAGCTTCGATCAACCCGGGACAGGGCTTCAGCCCCAGCATTTT
CASSFDQPGTGLQPQHF
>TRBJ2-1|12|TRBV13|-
TGTGCCAGCAGCGGACCGACCGCGGAGCAGTTCTTC
CASSGPTAEQFF
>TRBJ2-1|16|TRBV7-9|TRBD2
TGTGCCAGCAGCCAATCGTGGACTAGCGCCTACAATGAGCAGTTCTTC
CASSQSWTSAYNEQFF
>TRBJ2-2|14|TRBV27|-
TGTGCCAGCAGTTTGTCAGGGTTCACCGGGGAGCTGTTTTTT
CASSLSGFTGELFF
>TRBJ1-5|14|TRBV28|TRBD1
TGTGCCAGCAGGCAGGGACAGGGAAGTCAGCCCCAGCATTTT
CASRQGQGSQPQHF
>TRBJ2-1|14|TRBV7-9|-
TGTGCCAGCCTCAAGGGCCAGTCAAACAATGAGCAGTTCTTC
CASLKGQSNNEQFF
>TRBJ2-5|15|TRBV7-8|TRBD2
TGTGCCAGCAGCCGGCGCGGGGGAAACCAAGAGACCCAGTACTTC
CASSRRGGNQETQYF
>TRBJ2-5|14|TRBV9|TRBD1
TGTGCCAGCAGCGACAGGGGGCGGGGAGAGACCCAGTACTTC
CASSDRGRGETQYF
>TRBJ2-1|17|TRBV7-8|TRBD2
TGTGCCAGCAGCTTAGTGGCTAGCGGGAGCTCCTACAATGAGCAGTTCTTC
CASSLVASGSSYNEQFF
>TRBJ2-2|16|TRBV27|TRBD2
TGTGCCAGCAGTCCATTGACTAGCTCGAACACCGGGGAGCTGTTTTTT
CASSPLTSSNTGELFF
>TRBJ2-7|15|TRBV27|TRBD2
TGTGCCAGCAGTTCACTTCTAGCGGGAGCCTACGAGCAGTACTTC
CASSSLLAGAYEQYF
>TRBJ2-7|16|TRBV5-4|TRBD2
TGTGCCAGCAGCTTGGGTTTGGGGCTAGCGGGGTACGAGCAGTACTTC
CASSLGLGLAGYEQYF
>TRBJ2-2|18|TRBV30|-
TGTGCCTGGAGTCGTCAGGGACCACGTAGGCAGAACACCGGGGAGCTGTTTTTT
CAWSRQGPRRQNTGELFF